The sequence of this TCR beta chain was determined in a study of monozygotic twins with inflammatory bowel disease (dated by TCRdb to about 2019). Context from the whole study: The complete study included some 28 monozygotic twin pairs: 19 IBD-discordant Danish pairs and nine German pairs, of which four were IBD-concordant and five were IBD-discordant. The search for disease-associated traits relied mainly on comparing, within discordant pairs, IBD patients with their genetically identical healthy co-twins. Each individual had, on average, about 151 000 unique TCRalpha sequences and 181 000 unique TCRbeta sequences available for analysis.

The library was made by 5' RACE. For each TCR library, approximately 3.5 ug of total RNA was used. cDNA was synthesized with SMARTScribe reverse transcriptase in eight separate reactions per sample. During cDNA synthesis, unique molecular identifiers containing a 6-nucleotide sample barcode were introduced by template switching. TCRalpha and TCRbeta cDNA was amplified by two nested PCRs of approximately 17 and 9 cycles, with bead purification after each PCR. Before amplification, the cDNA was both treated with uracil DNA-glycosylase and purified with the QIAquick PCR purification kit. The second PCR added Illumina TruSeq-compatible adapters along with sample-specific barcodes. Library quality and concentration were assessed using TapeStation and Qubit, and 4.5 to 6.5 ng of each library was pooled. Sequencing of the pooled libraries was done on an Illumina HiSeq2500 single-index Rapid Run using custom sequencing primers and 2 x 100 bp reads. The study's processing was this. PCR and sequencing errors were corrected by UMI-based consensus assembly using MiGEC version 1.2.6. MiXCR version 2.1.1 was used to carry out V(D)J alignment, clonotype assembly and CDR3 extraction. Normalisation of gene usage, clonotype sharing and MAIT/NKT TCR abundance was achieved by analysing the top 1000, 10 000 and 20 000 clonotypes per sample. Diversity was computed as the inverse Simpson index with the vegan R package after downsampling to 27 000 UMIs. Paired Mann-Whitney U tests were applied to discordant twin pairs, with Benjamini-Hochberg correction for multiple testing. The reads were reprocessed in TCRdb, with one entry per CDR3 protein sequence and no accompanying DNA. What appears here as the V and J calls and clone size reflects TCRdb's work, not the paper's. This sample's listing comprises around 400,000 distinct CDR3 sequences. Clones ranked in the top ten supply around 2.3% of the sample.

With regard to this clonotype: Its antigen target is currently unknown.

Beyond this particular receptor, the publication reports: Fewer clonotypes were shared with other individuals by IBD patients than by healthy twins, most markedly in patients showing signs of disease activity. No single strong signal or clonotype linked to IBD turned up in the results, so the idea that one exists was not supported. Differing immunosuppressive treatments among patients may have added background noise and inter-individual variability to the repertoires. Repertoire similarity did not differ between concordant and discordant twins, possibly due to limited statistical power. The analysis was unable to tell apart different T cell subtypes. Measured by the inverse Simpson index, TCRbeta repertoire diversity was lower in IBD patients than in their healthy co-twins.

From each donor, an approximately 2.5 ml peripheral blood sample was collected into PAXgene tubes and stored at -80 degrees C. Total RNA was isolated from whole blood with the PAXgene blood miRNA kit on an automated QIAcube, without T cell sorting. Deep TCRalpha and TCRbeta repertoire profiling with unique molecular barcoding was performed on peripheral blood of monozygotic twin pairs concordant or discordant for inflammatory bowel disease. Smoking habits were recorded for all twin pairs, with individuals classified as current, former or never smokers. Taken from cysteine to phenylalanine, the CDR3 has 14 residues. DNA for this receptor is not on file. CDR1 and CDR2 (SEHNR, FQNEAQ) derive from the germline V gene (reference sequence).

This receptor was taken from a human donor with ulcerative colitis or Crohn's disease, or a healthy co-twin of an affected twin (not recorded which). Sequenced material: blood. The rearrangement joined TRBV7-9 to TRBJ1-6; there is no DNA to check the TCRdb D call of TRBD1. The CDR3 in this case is CASSLGEGYSPLHF.